This passage covers 23 T cell receptor beta chains from one sample sequenced in a study of cytomegalovirus exposure and HLA in healthy donors. The PCR had 60 Vbeta and 13 Jbeta primers. Repertoires were generated with immunoSEQ multiplex PCR, while TCRdb's copy carries only in-frame clones and drops some. This sample has around 300,000 clones, with under 80% found just once. Sequenced input: PBMCs. The receptor source for this set is a female donor in good health and CMV-seronegative.

The DNA for the CDR3 is TGCGCCAGCAGCCAAGACGCGTCCGGGGGATCCTACGAGCAGTACTTC. Translation gives CASSQDASGGSYEQYF. This rearrangement joins TRBV4-1 to TRBJ2-7, with D possibly being TRBD2 (6 bases). V dropped 0 bases and J dropped 1 base, with 13 bases sitting between them. The germline V gene has CDR1 MGHRA and CDR2 YSYEKL. The CDR3 sequence is 16 residues long.

The chain employs TRBV2 and TRBJ1-1; D unclear. The CDR3 is 15 residues long. CDR1 and CDR2 (germline): SNHLY, FYNNEI. The germline V and J ends were trimmed by 1 base and 6 bases, with 15 bases remaining between them. CDR3 sequence (DNA): TGTGCCAGCAGTGAAGAACAGAGGGTATCCCCTGAAGCTTTCTTT. Translated, it gives CASSEEQRVSPEAFF.

The J gene is TRBJ2-5, the V gene TRBV19; the D gene is possibly TRBD1 (7 bases). The germline gives CDR1 LNHDA, CDR2 SQIVND (reference sequence). V was shortened by 3 bases and J by 4 bases, with 15 bases between the two germline ends. This CDR3 has 15 amino acids. Written as DNA, the CDR3 is TGTGCCAGTAGTATTAGGTCAGGGGGAGGAGAGACCCAGTACTTC. It is translated as CASSIRSGGGETQYF.

The rearrangement links TRBV29-1 to TRBJ1-2; possibly TRBD1 for D (6 bases). The CDR3 is 14 residues long. Trimming shortened V by 1 base and J by 4 bases, and 13 bases separated the two germline ends. CDR1 SQVTM and CDR2 ANQGSEA come from the germline V gene. The DNA for the CDR3 is TGCAGCGTTGAAGTTGAGGGAGGGGGCTATGGCTACACCTTC. This sequence encodes CSVEVEGGGYGYTF.

The gene calls are TRBV6-4 and TRBJ2-1; D remains unclear. The CDR3 is 16 amino acids. The V gene's germline CDR1 is MRHNA and CDR2 SNTAGT. V was pared by 0 bases and J by 0 bases, with 9 bases between. DNA for the CDR3: TGTGCCAGCAGTGACTCCGGCGGTAGCTCCTACAATGAGCAGTTCTTC. Protein product: CASSDSGGSSYNEQFF.

This clone was seen a handful of times. The genes are TRBV11-3 and TRBJ2-3; TRBD2 aligns across 9 bases. After removal of 5 bases from V and 3 bases from J, the junction contained 9 bases not matched to a gene. The germline CDR1 and CDR2 sequences are SGHNT and YENEEA. The CDR3 runs to 16 residues. The CDR3 loop reads CASSNVAGELTDTQYF. The CDR3, as DNA: TGTGCCAGCAGCAACGTAGCGGGAGAGTTAACAGATACGCAGTATTTT.

Regarding this clone: No conserved phenylalanine or tryptophan ends this CDR3, so it is likely a read error. The DNA is left out, because the CDR3 cannot be placed on it with certainty; the CDR3 is given as TCRdb lists it. The CDR3 here is CASSDSFILTSLLR. This sequence joins TRBV6-1 and TRBJ1-2. Ends included, the CDR3 has 14 residues. Looked up from germline, CDR1 is MNHNS and CDR2 is SASEGT.

Only a few counts were recorded for this clone. J is TRBJ2-1 and V is TRBV2; a weak D match, TRBD1 (6 bases). Trimming pared 7 bases from V and 12 bases from J, leaving 10 bases between. CDR1 and CDR2 (germline): SNHLY, FYNNEI. The length of the CDR3 is 10 residues. The CDR3, as DNA: TGTGCCAGCACTGCAGGGGTGCAGTTCTTC. It codes for CASTAGVQFF.

The V call is TRBV7-8, the J call TRBJ1-4; unclear D gene. With 2 bases removed from V and 8 bases from J, the gap between germline ends came to 9 bases. Germline V CDR1 and CDR2: SGHVS, FQNEAQ. The CDR3 runs to 13 residues. CDR3 coding DNA: TGTGCCAGCAGCTTATGGGAGAAAGAAAAACTGTTTTTT. Translated, it gives CASSLWEKEKLFF.

This chain joins TRBV9 and TRBJ2-4, with D perhaps TRBD2 (5 bases). V lost 2 bases and J 4 bases, leaving 13 bases between the germline ends. The CDR3 has 15 residues. The germline V gene has CDR1 SGDLS and CDR2 YYNGEE. The CDR3 is CASSVGSNAKNIQYF. CDR3 nucleotide sequence: TGTGCCAGCAGCGTGGGGAGTAATGCTAAAAACATTCAGTACTTC.

This chain joins TRBV7-6 and TRBJ2-5, with D unresolved. There are 12 residues in the CDR3. Germline assignment: CDR1 SGHVS and CDR2 FNYEAQ. Trimming removed 4 bases from V and 0 bases from J, with 3 bases in between. Here the CDR3 DNA reads TGTGCCAGCAGCTCGTACCAAGAGACCCAGTACTTC. Residues: CASSSYQETQYF.

The chain joins TRBV5-8 to TRBJ2-3, with TRBD1 matching 12 bases. CDR1 is SGHTS, CDR2 YDEGEE, per germline. With 6 bases clipped from V and 6 bases from J, the junction kept 8 bases outside the gene matches. The CDR3 contains 15 residues. The CDR3: CASTLGTGGMDTQYF. CDR3 in DNA: TGTGCCAGCACCTTAGGGACAGGGGGCATGGATACGCAGTATTTT.

This clone showed up just once. The J gene is TRBJ1-3, the V gene TRBV21-1. TRBV21-1 is listed as a pseudogene. The CDR3 length is 15 residues. The CDR3, as DNA: TGTGCCAGCAGTCCAGCGGGGGGGAGTGGAAACACCATATATTTT. Translated: CASSPAGGSGNTIYF.

The chain combines TRBV25-1 with TRBJ2-5; 9 bases fit TRBD1. CDR3 length: 15 amino acids. Germline values: CDR1 MGHDK, CDR2 SYGVNS. V lost 2 bases, J lost 1 base, and 2 bases stayed unmatched. CDR3 residues: CASSEPGQGQETQYF. CDR3 DNA sequence: TGTGCCAGCAGTGAACCGGGACAGGGCCAAGAGACCCAGTACTTC.

The chain employs TRBV9 and TRBJ2-1; possible D gene TRBD2, 6 bases. CDR1 and CDR2 from the germline V gene are SGDLS and YYNGEE. The V end lost 0 bases, the J end lost 6 bases, and 16 bases lay between the germline ends. CDR3 size: 16 residues. The CDR3 DNA reads as TGTGCCAGCAGCGTAGGCGTTTGGCGGGATAGCAATGAGCAGTTCTTC. It codes for CASSVGVWRDSNEQFF.

This clone was detected only once. V gene TRBV5-1 combines with J gene TRBJ1-2; D gene ambiguous. CDR3 length: 14 residues. Germline values: CDR1 SGHRS, CDR2 YFSETQ. V was cut by 4 bases and J by 1 base, with 11 bases left in between. The CDR3 sequence is CASSPAQVNYGYTF. CDR3 coding DNA: TGCGCCAGCAGCCCTGCCCAGGTTAACTATGGCTACACCTTC.

The chain is built from TRBV10-2 and TRBJ2-2, with TRBD2 matching over 7 bases. CDR1 and CDR2 from the germline V gene are WSHSY and SAAADI. This CDR3 contains 18 residues. Trimming removed 3 bases from V and 1 base from J; junction bases left unmatched: 11. CDR3 in DNA: TGCGCCAGCAGTGACCCGGGAGGCGGATTTGGGAACACCGGGGAGCTGTTTTTT. It encodes CASSDPGGGFGNTGELFF.

This clone came up once. The rearrangement links TRBV11-1 to TRBJ2-5, with TRBD2 matching 8 bases. With V trimmed by 2 bases and J by 4 bases, 3 bases remained unmatched. The germline V gene has CDR1 SGHAT and CDR2 FQDESV (reference sequence). This CDR3 region has 14 residues. CDR3 in DNA: TGTGCCAGCAGCTTACGGCTAGCGGGAGAGACCCAGTACTTC. Encoded protein: CASSLRLAGETQYF.

This clone has just one count. The chain recombines TRBV7-6 with TRBJ2-7, with D perhaps TRBD1 (6 bases). The V gene lost 1 base and the J gene lost 3 bases, with 10 bases spanning the gap. Germline-derived CDR1 and CDR2 are SGHVS and FNYEAQ. CDR3 length equals 14 residues. For the CDR3, the DNA is TGTGCCAGCAGCTTAGGAGACAGGATCTACGAGCAGTACTTC. This sequence encodes CASSLGDRIYEQYF. The variable domain in full, completed from reference TRBV7-6 and TRBJ2-7, reads GAGVSQSPRYKVTKRGQDVALRCDPISGHVSLYWYRQALGQGPEFLTYFNYEAQQDKSGLPNDRFSAERPEGSISTLTIQRTEQRDSAMYRCASSLGDRIYEQYFGPGTRLTVT.

The table lists this clone with a few counts. The V call is TRBV7-9, the J call TRBJ2-1; 9 bases align to TRBD2. The CDR3 has 18 amino acids. CDR1 SEHNR and CDR2 FQNEAQ come from the germline V gene (reference sequence). Trimming cost V 2 bases and J 9 bases; bases outside gene matches: 17. In DNA form, the CDR3 reads TGTGCCAGCAGCTTAACCGCTAGCGGGAAGATCCAGGGGAGTGAGCAGTTCTTC. Residues: CASSLTASGKIQGSEQFF.

The chain combines TRBV2 with TRBJ1-3; TRBD1 matches 7 bases. CDR1 is SNHLY and CDR2 is FYNNEI in the germline V gene. The CDR3 has 12 amino acids. Trimming cost V 4 bases and J 8 bases; bases outside gene matches: 2. DNA for the CDR3: TGTGCCAGCAGTGGACAGGGAGACACCATATATTTT. Translation: CASSGQGDTIYF.

This sequence joins TRBV10-2 and TRBJ2-7; 12 bases agree with TRBD2. The germline CDR1 and CDR2 sequences are WSHSY and SAAADI. Unmatched junction bases numbered 7, after V lost 1 base and J lost 0 bases. This CDR3 is built from 18 residues. CDR3 nucleotide sequence: TGCGCCAGCAGTGAGTTCGTACTAGCGGGAGGTAGCTCCTACGAGCAGTACTTC. This codes for CASSEFVLAGGSSYEQYF.

The chain uses TRBV6-1 and TRBJ2-7, with a possible D match to TRBD2 (5 bases). Germline CDR1 is MNHNS and CDR2 is SASEGT. This CDR3 contains 17 residues. V was trimmed by 2 bases and J by 3 bases, leaving 20 bases between them. The DNA of the CDR3 is TGTGCCAGCAGTGAACCGGAGGTATGGAACTTCATCTACGAGCAGTACTTC. This gives the protein CASSEPEVWNFIYEQYF.